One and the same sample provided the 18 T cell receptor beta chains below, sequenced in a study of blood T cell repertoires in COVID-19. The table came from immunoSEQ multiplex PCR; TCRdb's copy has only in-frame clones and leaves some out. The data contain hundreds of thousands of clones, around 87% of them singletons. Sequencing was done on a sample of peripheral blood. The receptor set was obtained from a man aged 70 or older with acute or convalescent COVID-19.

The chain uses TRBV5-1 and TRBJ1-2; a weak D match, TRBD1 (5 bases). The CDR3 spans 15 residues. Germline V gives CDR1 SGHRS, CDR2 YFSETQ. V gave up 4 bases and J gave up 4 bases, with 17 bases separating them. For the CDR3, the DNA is TGCGCCAGCAGCCCCAACCCTGACAGCCGCTATGGCTACACCTTC. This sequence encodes CASSPNPDSRYGYTF.

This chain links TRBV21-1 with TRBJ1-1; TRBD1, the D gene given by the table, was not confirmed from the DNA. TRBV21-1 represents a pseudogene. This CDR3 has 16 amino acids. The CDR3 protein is CASSRRTAEHNTEAFF. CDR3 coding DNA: TGTGCCAGCAGCAGACGGACAGCTGAACATAACACTGAAGCTTTCTTT.

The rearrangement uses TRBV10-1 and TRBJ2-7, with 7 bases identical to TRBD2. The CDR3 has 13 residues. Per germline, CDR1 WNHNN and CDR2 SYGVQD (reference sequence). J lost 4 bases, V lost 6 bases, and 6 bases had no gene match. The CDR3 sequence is CASSAGTTYEQYF. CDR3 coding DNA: TGCGCCAGCAGCGCCGGGACTACTTACGAGCAGTACTTC.

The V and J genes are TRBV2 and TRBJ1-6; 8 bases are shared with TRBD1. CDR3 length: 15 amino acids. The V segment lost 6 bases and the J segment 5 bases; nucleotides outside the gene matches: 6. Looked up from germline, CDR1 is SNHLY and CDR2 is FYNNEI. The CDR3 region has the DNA TGTGCCAGCAGGACCGGGACAGGAGATAATTCACCCCTCCACTTT. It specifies CASRTGTGDNSPLHF.

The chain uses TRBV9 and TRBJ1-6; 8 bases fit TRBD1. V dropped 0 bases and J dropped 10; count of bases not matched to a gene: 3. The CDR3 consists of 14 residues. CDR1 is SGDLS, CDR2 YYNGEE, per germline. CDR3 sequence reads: CASSVGQGKSPLHF. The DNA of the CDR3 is TGTGCCAGCAGCGTAGGACAGGGGAAGTCACCCCTCCACTTT.

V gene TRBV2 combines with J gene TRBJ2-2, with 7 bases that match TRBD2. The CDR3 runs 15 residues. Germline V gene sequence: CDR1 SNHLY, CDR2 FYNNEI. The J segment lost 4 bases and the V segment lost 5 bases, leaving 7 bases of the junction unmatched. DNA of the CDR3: TGTGCCAGCAGTAGGACTAGGTGGAGCACCGGGGAGCTGTTTTTT. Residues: CASSRTRWSTGELFF. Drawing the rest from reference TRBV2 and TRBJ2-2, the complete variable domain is EPEVTQTPSHQVTQMGQEVILRCVPISNHLYFYWYRQILGQKVEFLVSFYNNEISEKSEIFDDQFSVERPDGSNFTLKIRSTKLEDSAMYFCASSRTRWSTGELFFGEGSRLTVL.

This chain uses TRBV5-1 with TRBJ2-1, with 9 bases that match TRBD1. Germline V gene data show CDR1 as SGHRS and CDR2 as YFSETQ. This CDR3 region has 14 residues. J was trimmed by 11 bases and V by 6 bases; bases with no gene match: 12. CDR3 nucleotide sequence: TGCGCCAGCACATCCGGGACAGGGTTGAACAAGCAGTTCTTC. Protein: CASTSGTGLNKQFF. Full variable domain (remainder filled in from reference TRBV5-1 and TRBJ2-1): KAGVTQTPRYLIKTRGQQVTLSCSPISGHRSVSWYQQTPGQGLQFLFEYFSETQRNKGNFPGRFSGRQFSNSRSEMNVSTLELGDSALYLCASTSGTGLNKQFFGPGTRLTVL.

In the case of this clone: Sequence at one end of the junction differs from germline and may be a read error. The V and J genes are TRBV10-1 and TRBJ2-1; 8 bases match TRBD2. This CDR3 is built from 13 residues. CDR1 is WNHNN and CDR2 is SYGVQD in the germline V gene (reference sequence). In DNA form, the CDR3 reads TGCGCCAGCAGTGAAGGACTAGCCGCTGAGGAGTTCTTC. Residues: CASSEGLAAEEFF.

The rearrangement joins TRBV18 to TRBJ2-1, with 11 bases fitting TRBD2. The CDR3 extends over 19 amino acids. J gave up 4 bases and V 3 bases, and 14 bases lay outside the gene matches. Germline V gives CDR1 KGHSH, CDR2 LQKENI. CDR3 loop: CASSPLPIAGGIYYNEQFF. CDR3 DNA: TGTGCCAGCTCACCCCTCCCAATAGCGGGGGGGATTTATTACAATGAGCAGTTCTTC. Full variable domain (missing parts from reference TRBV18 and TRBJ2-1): NAGVMQNPRHLVRRRGQEARLRCSPMKGHSHVYWYRQLPEEGLKFMVYLQKENIIDESGMPKERFSAEFPKEGPSILRIQQVVRGDSAAYFCASSPLPIAGGIYYNEQFFGPGTRLTVL.

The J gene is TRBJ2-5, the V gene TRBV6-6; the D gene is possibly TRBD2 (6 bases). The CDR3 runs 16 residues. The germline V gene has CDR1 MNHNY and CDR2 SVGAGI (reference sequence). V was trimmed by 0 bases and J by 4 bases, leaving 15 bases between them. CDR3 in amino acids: CASSYSEGLMGETQYF. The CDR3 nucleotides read TGTGCCAGCAGTTACTCGGAGGGGTTGATGGGAGAGACCCAGTACTTC.

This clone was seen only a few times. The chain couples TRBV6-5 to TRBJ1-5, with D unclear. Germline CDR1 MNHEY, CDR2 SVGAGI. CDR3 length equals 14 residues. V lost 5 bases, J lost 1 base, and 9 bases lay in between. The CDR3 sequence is CASSSLESNQPQHF. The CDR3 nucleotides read TGTGCCAGCAGTAGTCTTGAGAGCAATCAGCCCCAGCATTTT.

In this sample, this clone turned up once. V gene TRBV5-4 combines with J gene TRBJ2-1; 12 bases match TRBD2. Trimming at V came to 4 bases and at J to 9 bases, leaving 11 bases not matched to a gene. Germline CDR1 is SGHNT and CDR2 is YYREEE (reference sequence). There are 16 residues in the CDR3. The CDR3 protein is CASSPGTSGLRGEQFF. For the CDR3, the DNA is TGTGCCAGCAGCCCGGGGACTAGCGGGCTTCGGGGTGAGCAGTTCTTC.

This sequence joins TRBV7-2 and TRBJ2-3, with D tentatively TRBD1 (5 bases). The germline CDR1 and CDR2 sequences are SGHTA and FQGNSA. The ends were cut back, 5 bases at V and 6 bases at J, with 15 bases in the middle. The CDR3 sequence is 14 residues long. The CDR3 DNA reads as TGTGCCAGCAGCGACCCCCGTGGGGCGGATACGCAGTATTTT. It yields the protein CASSDPRGADTQYF.

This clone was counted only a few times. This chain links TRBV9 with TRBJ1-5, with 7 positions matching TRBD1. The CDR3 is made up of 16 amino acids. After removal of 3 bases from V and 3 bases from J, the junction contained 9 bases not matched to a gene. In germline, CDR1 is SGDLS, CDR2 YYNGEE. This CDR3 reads CASSADSTGDNQPQHF. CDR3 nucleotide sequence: TGTGCCAGCAGCGCCGACTCCACAGGGGACAATCAGCCCCAGCATTTT.

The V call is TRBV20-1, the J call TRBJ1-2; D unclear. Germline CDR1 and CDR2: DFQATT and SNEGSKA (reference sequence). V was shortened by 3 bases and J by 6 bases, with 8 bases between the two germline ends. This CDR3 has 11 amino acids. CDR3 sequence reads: CSASETNGYTF. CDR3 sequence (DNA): TGCAGTGCTAGTGAGACAAATGGCTACACCTTC.

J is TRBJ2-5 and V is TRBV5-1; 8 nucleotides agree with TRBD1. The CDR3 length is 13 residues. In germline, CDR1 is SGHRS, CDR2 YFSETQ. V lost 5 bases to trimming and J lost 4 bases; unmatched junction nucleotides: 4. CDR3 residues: CASRTGTGETQYF. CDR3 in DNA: TGCGCCAGCAGAACCGGGACAGGAGAGACCCAGTACTTC.

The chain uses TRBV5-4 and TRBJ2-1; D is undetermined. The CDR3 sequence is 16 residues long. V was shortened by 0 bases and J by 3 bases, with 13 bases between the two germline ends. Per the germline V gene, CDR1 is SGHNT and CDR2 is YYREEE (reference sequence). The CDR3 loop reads CASSLGPEIHYNEQFF. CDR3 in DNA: TGTGCCAGCAGCTTGGGCCCAGAAATCCACTACAATGAGCAGTTCTTC.

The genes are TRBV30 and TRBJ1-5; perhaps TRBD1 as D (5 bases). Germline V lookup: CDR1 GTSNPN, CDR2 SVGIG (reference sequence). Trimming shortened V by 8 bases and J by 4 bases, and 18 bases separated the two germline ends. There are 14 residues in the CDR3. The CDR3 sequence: CALSLTVRNQPQHF. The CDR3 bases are TGTGCCCTGTCCTTGACAGTCCGAAATCAGCCCCAGCATTTT. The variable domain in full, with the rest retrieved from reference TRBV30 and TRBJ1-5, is SQTIHQWPATLVQPVGSPLSLECTVEGTSNPNLYWYRQAAGRGLQLLFYSVGIGQISSEVPQNLSASRPQDRQFILSSKKLLLSDSGFYLCALSLTVRNQPQHFGDGTRLSIL.